This T cell receptor beta chain was identified during a study of blood T cell repertoires in COVID-19. Turning to the study itself: T cells, B-cell-depleted T cells, or PBMCs supplied cDNA or gDNA.

Germline loops: CDR1 SGHNT, CDR2 YYREEE (reference sequence). Trimming stripped 4 bases from V and 4 bases from J, with 14 bases between. The CDR3 is made up of 14 amino acids. Profiling relied on immunoSEQ multiplex PCR, and the TCRdb table lists in-frame clones only, not all of them. The table includes about 220,000 clones, about 83% detected once. Sequenced: peripheral blood. The rearrangement uses TRBV5-4 and TRBJ1-2; possible D gene TRBD1, 5 bases. The TCR sequence derives from a woman aged 50 to 65 with acute or convalescent COVID-19. CDR3 in DNA: TGTGCCAGCAGCCTGGGGGAACGGGGCTATGGCTACACCTTC. Translation gives CASSLGERGYGYTF.